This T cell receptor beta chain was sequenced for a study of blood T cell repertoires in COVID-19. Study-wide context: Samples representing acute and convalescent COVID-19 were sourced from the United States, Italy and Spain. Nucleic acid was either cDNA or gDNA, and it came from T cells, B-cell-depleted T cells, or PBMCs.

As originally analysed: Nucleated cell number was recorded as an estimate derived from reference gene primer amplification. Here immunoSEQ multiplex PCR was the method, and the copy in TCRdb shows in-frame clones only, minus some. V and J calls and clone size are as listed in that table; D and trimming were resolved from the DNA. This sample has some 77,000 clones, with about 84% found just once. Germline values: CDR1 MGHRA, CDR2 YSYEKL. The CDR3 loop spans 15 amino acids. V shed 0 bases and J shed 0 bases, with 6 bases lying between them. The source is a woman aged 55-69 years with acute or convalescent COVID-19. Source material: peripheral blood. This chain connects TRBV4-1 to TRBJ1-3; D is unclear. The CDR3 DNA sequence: TGCGCCAGCAGCCAAGATTCCAACTCTGGAAACACCATATATTTT. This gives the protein CASSQDSNSGNTIYF.